These 6 T cell receptor beta chains were sequenced from one sample in a study of radiotherapy plus CTLA-4 blockade in lung cancer. Sequencing used immunoSEQ multiplex PCR; TCRdb keeps in-frame clones, though not all of them. The sample has about 81,000 clones; more than 70% are singletons. Sequencing used peripheral blood, obtained from a patient treated with radiotherapy plus ipilimumab. Every receptor here comes from a human donor with non-small cell lung cancer that progressed on radiotherapy plus ipilimumab.

The rearrangement links TRBV15 to TRBJ2-5; D ambiguous. The germline V gene encodes CDR1 LNHNV and CDR2 YYDKDF (reference sequence). The CDR3 extends over 11 amino acids. Deletions cut 4 bases from V and 4 bases from J, with 4 bases between. The CDR3 loop reads CATSISETQYF. The CDR3 nucleotides read TGTGCCACCAGCATCTCAGAGACCCAGTACTTC.

This clone has just a few counts. The genes are TRBV6-5 and TRBJ2-7; maybe TRBD2 (5 bases). The V end was cut by 5 bases, the J end by 6 bases, with 11 bases between. Germline lookup yields CDR1 MNHEY and CDR2 SVGAGI. The CDR3 runs to 12 residues. As DNA, the CDR3 is TGTGCCAGCAGTAGAGGGTGGTCCGAGCAGTACTTC. It encodes CASSRGWSEQYF.

This clone was seen more than once but under ten times. The chain is built from TRBV9 and TRBJ1-1; D is possibly TRBD1 (5 bases). V shed 0 bases and J shed 4 bases, with 10 bases lying between them. The CDR3 extends over 14 amino acids. The germline CDR1 and CDR2 sequences are SGDLS and YYNGEE. In DNA, the CDR3 is TGTGCCAGCAGCGTAGCCGGGGGATCCACTGAAGCTTTCTTT. It codes for CASSVAGGSTEAFF.

This sequence joins TRBV25-1 and TRBJ2-7; D is possibly TRBD2 (5 bases). The CDR3 contains 15 residues. Germline V gene sequence: CDR1 MGHDK, CDR2 SYGVNS. Trimming shortened V by 10 bases and J by 3 bases, and 22 bases separated the two germline ends. The chain's CDR3 is CATINTRSGYYEQYF. The CDR3 DNA follows: TGTGCCACCATAAATACTAGGTCGGGGTACTACGAGCAGTACTTC.

This clone has just a few counts. The CDR3 DNA follows: TGCAGCGTTGAAGAAGGGGTGGGGAACACTGAAGCTTTCTTT. It specifies CSVEEGVGNTEAFF. This sequence joins TRBV29-1 and TRBJ1-1, with D possibly being TRBD1 (5 bases). CDR1 and CDR2 (germline): SQVTM, ANQGSEA. V was trimmed by 0 bases and J by 1 base, leaving 9 bases between them. CDR3 length: 14 amino acids.

This chain connects TRBV6-1 to TRBJ1-1; D remains unclear. Germline V gene lookup returns CDR1 MNHNS and CDR2 SASEGT. The CDR3 is made up of 14 amino acids. V dropped 2 bases and J dropped 0 bases, with 7 bases sitting between them. The CDR3 sequence: CASSEKRVNTEAFF. CDR3 bases: TGTGCCAGCAGTGAAAAGCGAGTGAACACTGAAGCTTTCTTT.